These 22 T cell receptor beta chains were sequenced from one sample in a study of blood T cell repertoires in COVID-19. Sequenced by immunoSEQ multiplex PCR; TCRdb stores in-frame clones only, minus some. The table includes 130,000 to 150,000 clones, around 89% detected once. Sequenced input: PBMCs or T cells enriched from blood (not recorded which). The receptors originated from a woman between 25 and 40 years old with acute COVID-19.

This chain connects TRBV20-1 to TRBJ2-1; D gene ambiguous. Germline V gene lookup returns CDR1 DFQATT and CDR2 SNEGSKA (reference sequence). Trimming pared 0 bases from V and 8 bases from J, leaving 5 bases between. CDR3 length: 11 amino acids. The CDR3 DNA reads as TGCAGTGCTAGAGATCTCCATGAGCAGTTCTTC. This encodes CSARDLHEQFF.

The rearrangement uses TRBV7-9 and TRBJ2-2; D is ambiguous. Germline CDR1 is SEHNR and CDR2 is FQNEAQ (reference sequence). V shed 2 bases and J shed 3 bases, with 10 bases lying between them. The CDR3 length is 15 residues. DNA of the CDR3: TGTGCCAGCAGCTTACCCGAGGAGTACACCGGGGAGCTGTTTTTT. This codes for CASSLPEEYTGELFF. The variable domain in full, with the rest retrieved from reference TRBV7-9 and TRBJ2-2, is DTGVSQNPRHKITKRGQNVTFRCDPISEHNRLYWYRQTLGQGPEFLTYFQNEAQLEKSRLLSDRFSAERPKGSFSTLEIQRTEQGDSAMYLCASSLPEEYTGELFFGEGSRLTVL.

The J gene is TRBJ2-5, the V gene TRBV5-1; 8 positions match TRBD2. Germline V gene data show CDR1 as SGHRS and CDR2 as YFSETQ. Trimming took 5 bases from V and 1 from J; bases not matched to a gene: 4. The CDR3 is 14 amino acids. In DNA, the CDR3 is TGCGCCAGCAGTAATAGCGGGGCCCAAGAGACCCAGTACTTC. It is translated as CASSNSGAQETQYF.

The rearrangement joins TRBV6-5 to TRBJ2-1, with D perhaps matching TRBD1 (5 bases). V lost 2 bases and J lost 6, with 11 bases in between. The CDR3 covers 14 residues. The germline V gene encodes CDR1 MNHEY and CDR2 SVGAGI. The CDR3 loop is CASSYRQGGNEQFF. In nucleotides, the CDR3 is TGTGCCAGCAGTTACAGGCAGGGCGGCAATGAGCAGTTCTTC.

V is TRBV7-2 and J is TRBJ1-4, with unresolved D. This CDR3 is 17 amino acids long. Germline V gives CDR1 SGHTA, CDR2 FQGNSA. Trimming shortened V by 0 bases and J by 6 bases, and 17 bases separated the two germline ends. The CDR3 DNA sequence: TGTGCCAGCAGCTTAGCCGGGAGGGAACGGGCTCATGAAAAACTGTTTTTT. Protein sequence: CASSLAGRERAHEKLFF.

The rearrangement links TRBV6-5 to TRBJ2-1; D is unclear. This CDR3 has 13 residues. Trimming took off 5 bases at V and 0 bases at J, with 5 bases between the two ends. Germline assignment: CDR1 MNHEY and CDR2 SVGAGI. The CDR3, as DNA: TGTGCCAGCAGTCAAATCTCCTACAATGAGCAGTTCTTC. Its protein is CASSQISYNEQFF.

V is TRBV14 and J is TRBJ1-2, with TRBD1 as a possible D gene (6 bases). The CDR3 has 14 amino acids. CDR1 and CDR2 (germline): SGHDN, FVKESK. Trimming removed 1 base from V and 5 bases from J, with 11 bases in between. The CDR3 region has the DNA TGTGCCAGCAGCCAAGCGAGGGGGGGATATGGCTACACCTTC. Protein sequence: CASSQARGGYGYTF.

J is TRBJ1-4 and V is TRBV11-2; no clear D. CDR1 SGHAT and CDR2 FQNNGV come from the germline V gene. The V end was cut by 5 bases, the J end by 10 bases, with 14 bases between. CDR3 length: 13 amino acids. CDR3 sequence reads: CASSLGGEGKLFF. The CDR3 region has the DNA TGTGCCAGCAGCCTGGGCGGGGAGGGAAAACTGTTTTTT.

This chain links TRBV2 with TRBJ2-5; a possible D gene is TRBD1 (6 bases). The CDR3 length is 16 residues. The ends were cut back, 4 bases at V and 7 bases at J, with 22 bases in the middle. Germline V gives CDR1 SNHLY, CDR2 FYNNEI. The CDR3 DNA follows: TGTGCCAGCAGTGTGGGTCCAGACAGGATAAGAGGGACCCAGTACTTC. Protein product: CASSVGPDRIRGTQYF. Together with reference TRBV2 and TRBJ2-5, the CDR3 gives the full variable domain: EPEVTQTPSHQVTQMGQEVILRCVPISNHLYFYWYRQILGQKVEFLVSFYNNEISEKSEIFDDQFSVERPDGSNFTLKIRSTKLEDSAMYFCASSVGPDRIRGTQYFGPGTRLLVL.

The chain is built from TRBV28 and TRBJ1-4; 9 bases line up with TRBD1. The CDR3 is 14 residues long. Germline V gives CDR1 MDHEN, CDR2 SYDVKM. Losses at the gene ends were 6 bases for V and 7 bases for J; bases not matched to a gene: 6. This chain's CDR3 is CASRPGTGREKLFF. CDR3 DNA: TGTGCCAGCAGACCCGGGACAGGGCGTGAAAAACTGTTTTTT.

The chain employs TRBV24-1 and TRBJ2-5; D is possibly TRBD1 (6 bases). V shed 7 bases and J shed 3 bases, with 14 bases lying between them. Germline V CDR1 and CDR2: KGHDR, SFDVKD. CDR3 size: 14 residues. In DNA form, the CDR3 reads TGTGCCACCAGCGGTCACAGGGTCGAAGAGACCCAGTACTTC. It is translated as CATSGHRVEETQYF.

The gene calls are TRBV5-1 and TRBJ1-1; 8 bases fit TRBD1. Germline trimming cut 3 bases from V and 4 bases from J; bases unmatched to any gene: 5. This CDR3 spans 14 amino acids. Germline CDR1 is SGHRS and CDR2 is YFSETQ. DNA of the CDR3: TGCGCCAGCAGCTCCCTTACAGGGGGCACTGAAGCTTTCTTT. Encoded protein: CASSSLTGGTEAFF.

The chain employs TRBV3-1 (or the pseudogene TRBV3-2) and TRBJ2-5; D gene uncertain. CDR3 length: 15 amino acids. Germline loops: CDR1 LGHDT, CDR2 YNNKEL (reference sequence). V was shortened by 0 bases and J by 5 bases, with 13 bases between the two germline ends. In nucleotides, the CDR3 is TGTGCCAGCAGCCAAGATCCCCGGGTCTCGGAGACCCAGTACTTC. Its translation is CASSQDPRVSETQYF.

As DNA, the CDR3 is TGTGCCAGCAGTTTCCCAGGGACAGGGAGTGGGGAAAAACTGTTTTTT. This encodes CASSFPGTGSGEKLFF. The chain carries TRBV28 and TRBJ1-4, with 9 positions matching TRBD1. CDR1 is MDHEN and CDR2 is SYDVKM in the germline V gene. CDR3 size: 16 residues. Trimming at V came to 3 bases and at J to 8 bases, leaving 10 bases not matched to a gene. The full variable domain, with the rest looked up from reference TRBV28 and TRBJ1-4, is DVKVTQSSRYLVKRTGEKVFLECVQDMDHENMFWYRQDPGLGLRLIYFSYDVKMKEKGDIPEGYSVSREKKERFSLILESASTNQTSMYLCASSFPGTGSGEKLFFGSGTQLSVL.

The genes are TRBV27 and TRBJ2-7; 11 bases map to TRBD2. The CDR3 totals 14 residues. The germline gives CDR1 MNHEY, CDR2 SMNVEV (reference sequence). V lost 7 bases and J lost 2; bases outside the gene matches: 4. CDR3: CASTPSGGPYEQYF. CDR3 sequence (DNA): TGTGCCAGCACCCCTAGCGGGGGGCCCTACGAGCAGTACTTC.

V usage is TRBV30 and J usage is TRBJ1-5; a possible D gene is TRBD1 (6 bases). This CDR3 spans 14 amino acids. Germline CDR1 GTSNPN, CDR2 SVGIG (reference sequence). With 2 bases removed from V and 4 bases from J, the gap between germline ends came to 12 bases. The CDR3 nucleotides read TGTGCCTGGAGTAATTCAGGGGCTAATCAGCCCCAGCATTTT. Translating gives CAWSNSGANQPQHF.

The CDR3 here is CASSPQPGNTIYF. The CDR3 region has the DNA TGTGCCAGCAGCCCACAACCTGGAAACACCATATATTTT. This chain connects TRBV7-2 to TRBJ1-3; D remains unclear. Germline CDR1 and CDR2: SGHTA and FQGNSA. This CDR3 contains 13 residues. The V end was cut by 5 bases, the J end by 2 bases, with 7 bases between.

The chain uses TRBV6-5 and TRBJ2-3, with 8 bases aligning to TRBD2. CDR3 length equals 16 residues. CDR1 is MNHEY, CDR2 SVGAGI, per germline. V lost 2 bases, J lost 4 bases, and 8 bases stayed unmatched. CDR3 region: CASSYLQREFSDTQYF. DNA for the CDR3: TGTGCCAGCAGTTACCTCCAGCGGGAGTTCTCAGATACGCAGTATTTT.

This chain uses TRBV6-5 with TRBJ2-7, with 11 nucleotides matching TRBD2. Germline V gene sequence: CDR1 MNHEY, CDR2 SVGAGI. The CDR3 has 15 amino acids. V was pared by 6 bases and J by 2 bases, with 6 bases of the junction left unmatched. CDR3 in amino acids: CASRRTLAGAYEQYF. The CDR3 DNA reads TGTGCCAGCAGAAGAACACTAGCGGGAGCCTACGAGCAGTACTTC.

This chain uses TRBV6-2 or TRBV6-3 with TRBJ2-7; 8 bases are shared with TRBD1. The CDR3 extends over 16 amino acids. Germline trimming cut 5 bases from V and 0 bases from J; bases unmatched to any gene: 9. Germline loops: CDR1 MNHEY, CDR2 SVGEGT. The CDR3: CASSTYRDRSSYEQYF. The DNA of the CDR3 is TGTGCCAGCAGTACGTACCGGGACAGGAGCTCCTACGAGCAGTACTTC.

The V call is TRBV5-3, the J call TRBJ1-2; 7 positions match TRBD1. TRBV5-3 is labeled an ORF, and its function is uncertain. The CDR3 has 15 amino acids. The CDR3 spells CAFPSGTAYNYGYTF. The DNA of the CDR3 is TGTGCTTTCCCGTCCGGGACAGCTTATAACTATGGCTACACCTTC.

The sample holds one count of this clone. V is TRBV5-1 and J is TRBJ1-5, with 10 nucleotides matching TRBD1. The germline V gene has CDR1 SGHRS and CDR2 YFSETQ. V was pared by 3 bases and J by 1 base, with 1 base of the junction left unmatched. This CDR3 is built from 15 residues. The CDR3 region has the DNA TGCGCCAGCAGCTCGACAGGGGGCAGCAATCAGCCCCAGCATTTT. Protein: CASSSTGGSNQPQHF.